This TCR beta chain was identified in a study of early T cells in non-severe SARS-CoV-2 infection. Study information: Sequencing of bulk RNA from unsorted whole blood was done, without chain pairing. General study points: Clonotype matching in VDJdb favored anti-spike CD8 responses and did not capture private and CD4 specificities.

This clonotype was found many times. Its antigen is still unknown. Individual cDNA molecules were tagged with unique molecular identifiers. TCRdb re-called the 5' RACE reads with MiXCR, one entry per CDR3 protein. The sample has around 77,000 distinct CDR3 sequences, more than 4% seen once. In germline, CDR1 is MDHEN, CDR2 SYDVKM. The CDR3 is made up of 13 amino acids. V lost 6 bases and J 8 bases, leaving 14 bases between the germline ends. This TCR came from an adult who was a healthcare worker with PCR-confirmed SARS-CoV-2 infection or an uninfected control (not recorded which). The chain uses TRBV28 and TRBJ2-1; D unclear. Sequences were derived from whole blood, sampled at baseline. The CDR3 loop is CASRPASNDEQFF. CDR3 bases: TGTGCCAGCAGGCCCGCCTCGAACGATGAGCAGTTCTTC.